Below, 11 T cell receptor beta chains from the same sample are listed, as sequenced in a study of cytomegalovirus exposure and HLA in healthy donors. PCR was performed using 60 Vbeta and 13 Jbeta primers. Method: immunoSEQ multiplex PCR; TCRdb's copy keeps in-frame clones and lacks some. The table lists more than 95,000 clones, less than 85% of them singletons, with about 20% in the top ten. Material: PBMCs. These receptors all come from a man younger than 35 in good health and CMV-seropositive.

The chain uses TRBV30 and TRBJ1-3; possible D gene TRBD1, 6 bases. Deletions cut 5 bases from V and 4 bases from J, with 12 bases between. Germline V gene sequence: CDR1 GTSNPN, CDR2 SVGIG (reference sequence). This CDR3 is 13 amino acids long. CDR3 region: CAWFAGEGNTIYF. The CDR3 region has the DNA TGTGCCTGGTTTGCAGGGGAAGGAAACACCATATATTTT.

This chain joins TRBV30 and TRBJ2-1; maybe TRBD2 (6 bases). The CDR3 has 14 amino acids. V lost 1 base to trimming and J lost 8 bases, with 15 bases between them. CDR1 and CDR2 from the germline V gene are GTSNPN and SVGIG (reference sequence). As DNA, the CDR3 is TGTGCCTGGAGTGACAGCAATAGGAGGGATGAGCAGTTCTTC. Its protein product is CAWSDSNRRDEQFF.

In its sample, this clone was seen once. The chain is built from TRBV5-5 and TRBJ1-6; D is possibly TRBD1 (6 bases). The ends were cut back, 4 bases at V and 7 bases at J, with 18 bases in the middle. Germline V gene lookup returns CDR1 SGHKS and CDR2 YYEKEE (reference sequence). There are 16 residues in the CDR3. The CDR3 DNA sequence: TGTGCCAGCAGCAACACGCAGGGGCCTATAAATTCACCCCTCCACTTT. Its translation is CASSNTQGPINSPLHF.

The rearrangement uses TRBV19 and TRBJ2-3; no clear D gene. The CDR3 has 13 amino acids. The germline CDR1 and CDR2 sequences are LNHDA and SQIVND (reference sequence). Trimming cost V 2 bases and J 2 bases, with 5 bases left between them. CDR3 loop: CASSIIDTDTQYF. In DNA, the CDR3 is TGTGCCAGTAGTATAATAGACACAGATACGCAGTATTTT. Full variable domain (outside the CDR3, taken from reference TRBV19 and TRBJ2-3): DGGITQSPKYLFRKEGQNVTLSCEQNLNHDAMYWYRQDPGQGLRLIYYSQIVNDFQKGDIAEGYSVSREKKESFPLTVTSAQKNPTAFYLCASSIIDTDTQYFGPGTRLTVL.

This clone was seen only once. CDR3 residues: CASSLQGYNTEAFF. The CDR3 DNA sequence: TGCGCCAGCAGCCTACAGGGGTATAACACTGAAGCTTTCTTT. The V and J genes are TRBV5-1 and TRBJ1-1, with 7 bases fitting TRBD1. The J segment lost 2 bases and the V segment lost 4 bases, leaving 5 bases of the junction unmatched. CDR3 length equals 14 residues. Germline V gene lookup returns CDR1 SGHRS and CDR2 YFSETQ.

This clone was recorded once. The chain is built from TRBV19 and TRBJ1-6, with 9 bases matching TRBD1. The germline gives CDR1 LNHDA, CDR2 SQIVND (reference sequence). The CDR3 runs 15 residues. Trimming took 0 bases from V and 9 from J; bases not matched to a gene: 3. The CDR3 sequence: CASSIEGQGSSPLHF. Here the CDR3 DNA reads TGTGCCAGTAGTATAGAGGGACAGGGAAGTTCACCCCTCCACTTT.

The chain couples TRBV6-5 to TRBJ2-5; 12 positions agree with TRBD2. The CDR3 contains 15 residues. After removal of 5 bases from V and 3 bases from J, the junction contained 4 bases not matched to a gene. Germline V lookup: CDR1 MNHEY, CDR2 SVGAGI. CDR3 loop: CASSTRTSGKETQYF. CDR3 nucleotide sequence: TGTGCCAGCAGTACCCGGACTAGCGGGAAAGAGACCCAGTACTTC.

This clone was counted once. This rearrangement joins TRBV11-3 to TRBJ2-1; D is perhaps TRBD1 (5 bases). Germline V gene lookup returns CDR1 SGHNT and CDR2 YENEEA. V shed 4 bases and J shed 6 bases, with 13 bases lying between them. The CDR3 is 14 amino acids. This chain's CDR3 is CASSYEGARNEQFF. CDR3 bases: TGTGCCAGCAGCTATGAAGGGGCGCGCAATGAGCAGTTCTTC.

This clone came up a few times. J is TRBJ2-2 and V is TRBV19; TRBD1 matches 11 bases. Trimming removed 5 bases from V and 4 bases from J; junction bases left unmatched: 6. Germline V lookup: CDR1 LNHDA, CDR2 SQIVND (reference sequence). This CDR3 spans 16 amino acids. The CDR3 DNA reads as TGTGCCAGTAGTCTCGGACAGGGGGCCGGCACCGGGGAGCTGTTTTTT. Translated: CASSLGQGAGTGELFF.

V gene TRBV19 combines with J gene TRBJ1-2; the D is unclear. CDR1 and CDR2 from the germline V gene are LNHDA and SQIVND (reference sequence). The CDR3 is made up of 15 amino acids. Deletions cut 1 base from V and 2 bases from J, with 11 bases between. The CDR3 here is CASSIGAAPNYGYTF. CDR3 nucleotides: TGTGCCAGTAGTATAGGGGCAGCTCCAAACTATGGCTACACCTTC.

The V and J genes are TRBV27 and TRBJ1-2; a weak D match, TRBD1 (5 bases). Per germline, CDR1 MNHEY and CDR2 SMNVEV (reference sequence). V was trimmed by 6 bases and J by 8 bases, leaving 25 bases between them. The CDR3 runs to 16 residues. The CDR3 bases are TGTGCCAGCAGACAAGGACAAAGAATTCCTATAGAAGGCTACACCTTC. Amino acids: CASRQGQRIPIEGYTF.